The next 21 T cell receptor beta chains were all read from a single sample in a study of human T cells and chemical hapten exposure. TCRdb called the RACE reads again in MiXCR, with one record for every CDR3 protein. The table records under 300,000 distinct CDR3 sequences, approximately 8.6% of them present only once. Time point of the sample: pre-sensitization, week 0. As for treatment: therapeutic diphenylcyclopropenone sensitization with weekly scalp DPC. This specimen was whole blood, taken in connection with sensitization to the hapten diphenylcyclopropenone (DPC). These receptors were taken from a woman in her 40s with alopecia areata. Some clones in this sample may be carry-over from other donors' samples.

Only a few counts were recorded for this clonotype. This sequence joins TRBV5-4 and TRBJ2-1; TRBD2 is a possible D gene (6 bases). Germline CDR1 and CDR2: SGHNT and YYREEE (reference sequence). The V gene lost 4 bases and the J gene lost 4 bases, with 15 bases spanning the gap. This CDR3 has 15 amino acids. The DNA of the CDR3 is TGTGCCAGCAGCGGCGGCGGGGACCCTTACAATGAGCAGTTCTTC. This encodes CASSGGGDPYNEQFF.

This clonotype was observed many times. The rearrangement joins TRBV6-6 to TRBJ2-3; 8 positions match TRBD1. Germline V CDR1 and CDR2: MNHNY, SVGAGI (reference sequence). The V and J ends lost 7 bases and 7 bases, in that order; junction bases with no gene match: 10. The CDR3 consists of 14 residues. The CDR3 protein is CASNPGGFQNTQYF. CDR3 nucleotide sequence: TGTGCCAGCAATCCAGGGGGCTTTCAAAATACGCAGTATTTT.

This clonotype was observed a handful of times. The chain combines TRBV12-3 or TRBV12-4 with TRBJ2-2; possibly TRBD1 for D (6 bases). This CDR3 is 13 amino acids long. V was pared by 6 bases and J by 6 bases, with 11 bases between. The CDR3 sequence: CASRLGHPGELFF. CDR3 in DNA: TGTGCCAGCAGATTGGGACACCCCGGGGAGCTGTTTTTT.

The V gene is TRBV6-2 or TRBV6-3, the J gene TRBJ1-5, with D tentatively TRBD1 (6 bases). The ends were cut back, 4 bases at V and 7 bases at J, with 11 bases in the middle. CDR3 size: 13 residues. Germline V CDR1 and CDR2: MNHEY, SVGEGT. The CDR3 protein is CASSSPGAQPQHF. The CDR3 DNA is TGTGCCAGCAGTTCTCCAGGGGCCCAGCCCCAGCATTTT.

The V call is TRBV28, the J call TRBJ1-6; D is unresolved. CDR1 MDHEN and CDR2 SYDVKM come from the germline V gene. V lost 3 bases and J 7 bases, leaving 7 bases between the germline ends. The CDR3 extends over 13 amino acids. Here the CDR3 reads CASSFGVNSPLHF. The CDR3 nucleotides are TGTGCCAGCAGTTTCGGGGTCAATTCACCCCTCCACTTT.

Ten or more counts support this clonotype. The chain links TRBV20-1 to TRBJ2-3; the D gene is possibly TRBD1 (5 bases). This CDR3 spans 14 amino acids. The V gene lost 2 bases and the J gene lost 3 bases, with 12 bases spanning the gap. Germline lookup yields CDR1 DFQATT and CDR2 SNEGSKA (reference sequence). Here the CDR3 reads CSARPLDTTDTQYF. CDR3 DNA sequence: TGCAGTGCTAGACCCCTGGACACAACAGATACGCAGTATTTT.

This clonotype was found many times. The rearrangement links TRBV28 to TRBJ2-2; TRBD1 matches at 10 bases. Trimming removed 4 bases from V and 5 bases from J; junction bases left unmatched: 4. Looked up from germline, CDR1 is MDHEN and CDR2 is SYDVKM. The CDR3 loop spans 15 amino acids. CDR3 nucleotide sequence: TGTGCCAGCAGTTCAGGACAGGGGGATACCGGGGAGCTGTTTTTT. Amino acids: CASSSGQGDTGELFF. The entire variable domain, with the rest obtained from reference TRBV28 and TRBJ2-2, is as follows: DVKVTQSSRYLVKRTGEKVFLECVQDMDHENMFWYRQDPGLGLRLIYFSYDVKMKEKGDIPEGYSVSREKKERFSLILESASTNQTSMYLCASSSGQGDTGELFFGEGSRLTVL.

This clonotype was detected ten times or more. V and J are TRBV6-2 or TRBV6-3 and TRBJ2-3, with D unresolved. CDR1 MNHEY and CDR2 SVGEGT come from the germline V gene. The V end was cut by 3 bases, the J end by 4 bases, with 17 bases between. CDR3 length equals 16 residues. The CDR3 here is CASSYYSNSPPDTQYF. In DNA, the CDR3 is TGTGCCAGCAGTTATTATTCGAACTCTCCTCCAGATACGCAGTATTTT.

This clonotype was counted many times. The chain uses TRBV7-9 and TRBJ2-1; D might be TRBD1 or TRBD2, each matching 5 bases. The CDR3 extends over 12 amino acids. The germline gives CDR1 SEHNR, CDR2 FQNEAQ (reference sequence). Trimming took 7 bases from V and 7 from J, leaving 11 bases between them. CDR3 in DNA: TGTGCCAGCACCACAGAGGGGAATGAGCAGTTCTTC. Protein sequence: CASTTEGNEQFF.

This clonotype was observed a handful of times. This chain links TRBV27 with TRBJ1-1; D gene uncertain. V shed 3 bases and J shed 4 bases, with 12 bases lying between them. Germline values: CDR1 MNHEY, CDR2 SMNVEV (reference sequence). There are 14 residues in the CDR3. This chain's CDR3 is CASSFSGEFTEAFF. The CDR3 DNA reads TGTGCCAGCAGTTTTTCCGGGGAGTTCACTGAAGCTTTCTTT.

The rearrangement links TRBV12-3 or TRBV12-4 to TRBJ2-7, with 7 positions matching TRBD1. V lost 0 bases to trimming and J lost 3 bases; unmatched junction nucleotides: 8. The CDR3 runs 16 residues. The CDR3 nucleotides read TGTGCCAGCAGTTTAGCGATGGGACAGCGAAACTACGAGCAGTACTTC. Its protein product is CASSLAMGQRNYEQYF.

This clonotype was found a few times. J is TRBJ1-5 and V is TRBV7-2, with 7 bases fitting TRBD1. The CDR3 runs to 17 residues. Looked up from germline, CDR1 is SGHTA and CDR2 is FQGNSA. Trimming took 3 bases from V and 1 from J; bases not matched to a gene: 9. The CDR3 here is CASSFSFGTVSNQPQHF. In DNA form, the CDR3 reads TGTGCCAGCAGCTTTAGCTTCGGGACAGTCAGCAATCAGCCCCAGCATTTT.

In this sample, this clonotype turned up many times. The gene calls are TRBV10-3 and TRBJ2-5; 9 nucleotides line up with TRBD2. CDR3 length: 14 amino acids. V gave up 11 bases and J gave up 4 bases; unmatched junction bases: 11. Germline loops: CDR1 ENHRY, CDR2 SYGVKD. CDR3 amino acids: CAAMAGGGAETQYF. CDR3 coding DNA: TGTGCCGCCATGGCGGGAGGGGGCGCAGAGACCCAGTACTTC.

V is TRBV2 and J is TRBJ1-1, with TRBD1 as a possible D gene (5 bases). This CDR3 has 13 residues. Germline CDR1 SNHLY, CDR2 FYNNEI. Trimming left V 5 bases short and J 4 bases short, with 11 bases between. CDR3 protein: CASSLTAPTEAFF. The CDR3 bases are TGTGCCAGCAGTTTGACAGCCCCCACTGAAGCTTTCTTT.

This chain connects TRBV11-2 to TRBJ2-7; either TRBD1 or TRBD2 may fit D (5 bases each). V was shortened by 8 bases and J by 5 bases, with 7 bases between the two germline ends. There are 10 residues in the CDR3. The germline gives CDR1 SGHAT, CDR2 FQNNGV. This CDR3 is CASRGHEQYF. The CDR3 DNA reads TGTGCCAGCCGGGGCCACGAGCAGTACTTC.

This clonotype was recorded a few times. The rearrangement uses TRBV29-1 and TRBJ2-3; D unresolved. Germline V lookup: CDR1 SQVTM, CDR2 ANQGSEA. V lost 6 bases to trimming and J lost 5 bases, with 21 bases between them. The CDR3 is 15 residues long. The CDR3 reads CSVPPPGYSGDTQYF. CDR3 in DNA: TGCAGCGTCCCCCCCCCTGGTTATTCGGGAGATACGCAGTATTTT.

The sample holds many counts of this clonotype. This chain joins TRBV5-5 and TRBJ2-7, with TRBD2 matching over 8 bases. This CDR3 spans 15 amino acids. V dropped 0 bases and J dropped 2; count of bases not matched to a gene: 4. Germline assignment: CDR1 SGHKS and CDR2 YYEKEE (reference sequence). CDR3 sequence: CASSLEPTSAYEQYF. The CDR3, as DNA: TGTGCCAGCAGCTTGGAACCGACTAGCGCCTACGAGCAGTACTTC. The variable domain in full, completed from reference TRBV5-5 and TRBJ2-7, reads DAGVTQSPTHLIKTRGQQVTLRCSPISGHKSVSWYQQVLGQGPQFIFQYYEKEERGRGNFPDRFSARQFPNYSSELNVNALLLGDSALYLCASSLEPTSAYEQYFGPGTRLTVT.

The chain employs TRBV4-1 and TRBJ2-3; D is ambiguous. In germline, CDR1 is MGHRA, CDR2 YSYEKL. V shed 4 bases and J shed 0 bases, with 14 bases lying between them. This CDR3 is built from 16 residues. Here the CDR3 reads CASSPSRSASTDTQYF. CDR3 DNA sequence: TGCGCCAGCAGCCCGTCCCGTTCGGCTAGCACAGATACGCAGTATTTT.

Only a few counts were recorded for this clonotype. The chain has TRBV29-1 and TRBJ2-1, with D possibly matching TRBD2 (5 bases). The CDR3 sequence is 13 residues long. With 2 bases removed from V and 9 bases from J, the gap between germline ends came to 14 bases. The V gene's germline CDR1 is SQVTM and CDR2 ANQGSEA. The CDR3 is CSVEPSSSREQFF. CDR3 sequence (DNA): TGCAGCGTTGAACCTTCGTCTAGCCGTGAGCAGTTCTTC.

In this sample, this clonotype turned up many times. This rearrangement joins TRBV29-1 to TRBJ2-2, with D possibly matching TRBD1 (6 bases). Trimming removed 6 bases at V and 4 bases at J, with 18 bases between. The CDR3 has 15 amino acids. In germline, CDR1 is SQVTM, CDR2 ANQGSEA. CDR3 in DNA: TGCAGCGTCGGATGGGGGCTAGTTGGCACCGGGGAGCTGTTTTTT. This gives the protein CSVGWGLVGTGELFF.

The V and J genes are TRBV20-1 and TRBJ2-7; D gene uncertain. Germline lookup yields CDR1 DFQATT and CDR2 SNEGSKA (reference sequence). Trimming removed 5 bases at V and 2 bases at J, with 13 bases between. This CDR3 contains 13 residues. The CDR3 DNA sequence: TGCAGTGCTCCCTCCGGCCAAACCTACGAGCAGTACTTC. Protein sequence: CSAPSGQTYEQYF.